This record concerns one TCR beta chain sequence. Its binding antigen is unknown. Base-call qualities are not available, and no considerably larger clone is one nucleotide away. This sample was included in a study of shared clonotypes between healthy human individuals (dated by TCRdb to 2020 to 2022). Turning to the overall study: The cohort comprised a couple of women and three men aged 18 to 49 years. For each donor, three plates each were used for CD4 naive and CD4 memory, two plates were used for CD8 naive, and one plate was used for CD8 memory. To estimate repertoire size and how much clonotypes are shared between individuals, the study performed deep sequencing of blood TCR repertoires from a few healthy adults. Different laboratories and diverse techniques were used to prepare libraries and sequence TCR repertoires, to increase sequencing depth and limit assay-specific biases. Each donor's leukapheresis produced roughly between roughly 0.94 and 9.5 billion PBMCs.

Using the deep immunoSEQ assay, multiplex PCR amplified TCR CDR3 regions from genomic DNA. Extracted genomic DNA from each cell subset was distributed evenly across all wells of several immunoSEQ 96-well plates, and each plate was treated as a replicate. For sorted subsets, each replicate PCR was loaded with around 220 ng genomic DNA, equivalent to roughly 30,000 T cell genomes. Purified libraries were quantified with a Qubit 3.0 fluorometer, sized on a Bioanalyzer 2100, and re-quantified with the KAPA Library Quantification kit. Every immunoSEQ 96-well plate was sequenced on a separate single-read 150-cycle Illumina NextSeq 550 flow cell. As for the authors' bioinformatics: Because only junctional sequences without quality scores were contained in the immunoSEQ output, filtering matching that applied to full-length reads could not be performed. To assign V/J genes and CDR3, sequences were annotated using PyIR, a Python wrapper for IgBLAST v1.9, with IMGT germline references. Reads with weak V/J assignments (E-value above 1e-6), missing CDR3, stop codons, out-of-frame junctions, or ambiguous translated residues were removed. V3J clonotypes were defined as sequences sharing an identical inferred V gene, J gene, and CDR3 amino acid sequence. Percentage overlap between repertoires was computed as shared unique clonotypes divided by the size of the smaller repertoire. Three approaches were used to assess repertoire richness: RTK rarefaction, the Chao1 estimator, and Recon v2.1 estimates of unobserved clonotypes. Generation probabilities were computed with OLGA for all TCRbeta clonotypes obtained by the gDNA method from a handful of donors. TCRdb stores this immuneACCESS table with in-frame sequences only. Part of the clones is absent; in the studies checked, under half of the shortfall reflects unresolved V genes, and no reason is known for the rest. D and trimming come from the DNA, and the V and J calls and clone size come from that table. In this sample the table shows about 2 million clones, less than 95% of which occur a single time. 1% to 1.3% of the sample is in the top ten clones.

For the CD8 naive samples, CD45RO-negative cells were positively selected for CCR7, yielding a CD45RA+CCR7+ population from which TemRA cells were excluded. Healthy HIV-negative adults with no recently reported acute infections or vaccinations were included as donors. Every donor was a Caucasian adult living in Nashville, Tennessee, USA. After blood collection by leukapheresis, PBMCs were isolated using Ficoll-Histopaque density gradient centrifugation and then cryopreserved in the vapor phase of liquid nitrogen. Purity and quantity of every magnetically sorted T cell population were checked by analytical flow cytometry. Genomic DNA was isolated from each sorted fraction and quantified by UV absorbance on a Nanodrop 2000c. The paper's findings and limits, for the study overall: When a few donors were compared, the shared fraction of clonotypes was around 4.6% for naive CD4, around 3.5% for naive CD8, 2.3% for memory CD4, and around 0.4% for memory CD8. Pairwise subsampling indicated that sequencing depth was expected to affect the degree of clonotype sharing among donors. The small number of donors limited the genetic and exposure-history diversity represented. Naive subsets generally had larger estimated clonotype richness than memory subsets did. Incomplete sequencing was indicated by rarefaction of sorted-subset datasets, despite the large sequencing depth. Sampling was restricted to blood, and TCR repertoires in tissue are likely to differ from TCR repertoires in blood. Compared with non-shared clonotypes, the clonotypes found in all four sorted-subset donors had higher generation probabilities.

The CDR3 contains 15 residues, cysteine and phenylalanine counted. The only DNA kept is the CDR3, 45 bases in frame from the first base. Trimming removed 2 bases from V and 0 bases from J, leaving 11 bases between the germline ends. In the germline V gene, CDR1 corresponds to SNHLY and CDR2 to FYNNEI. The receptor was isolated from a man aged 18 to 29 in good health. The rearranged chain carries TRBV2 and TRBJ2-7; matching of 6 bases hints at TRBD2 as the D gene. Sequences were obtained from naive CD8+ T cells sorted from blood. This specimen's cell subset or site label, per the study, means: CD45RA+CCR7+. The nucleotide sequence is given as TGTGCCAGCAGTGAATGGTCGGGACTCTCCTACGAGCAGTACTTC. This is translated as CASSEWSGLSYEQYF.